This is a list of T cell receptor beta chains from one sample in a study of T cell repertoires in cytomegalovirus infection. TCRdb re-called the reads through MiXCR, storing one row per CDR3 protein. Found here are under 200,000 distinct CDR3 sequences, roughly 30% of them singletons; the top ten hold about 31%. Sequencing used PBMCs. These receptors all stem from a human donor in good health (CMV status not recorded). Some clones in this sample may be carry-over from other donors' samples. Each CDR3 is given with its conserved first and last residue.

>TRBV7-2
CASSNPGGMNSPLHF
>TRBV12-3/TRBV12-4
CASSFGENEKLFF
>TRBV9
CASSVRKRDENNEQFF
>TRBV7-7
CARSLRGTEAFF
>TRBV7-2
CASSSPVNSWAQYF
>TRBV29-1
CSALTGGTGNTIYF
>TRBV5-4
CASSSPPGEHYEQYF
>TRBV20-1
CSARRQLGGDQETQYF
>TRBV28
CASSLYSVGNTIYF
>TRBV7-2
CASTLQMGGGETQYF
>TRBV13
CASSLRDRGLYNEQFF
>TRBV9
CASRSRDFQANSNQPQHF
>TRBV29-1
CSVKVGAETNTEAFF
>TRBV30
CAWTQRTDNSPLHF
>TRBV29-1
CSVDTGTGWETQYF
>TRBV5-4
CASSLGRGSSYEQYF
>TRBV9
CASSVAMGPGLFF
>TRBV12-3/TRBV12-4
CASSFIETAELYGYTF
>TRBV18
CASSPLTGMAYNEQFF
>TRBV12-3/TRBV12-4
CASSLRDSHGYTF
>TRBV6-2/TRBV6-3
CASSRSPTGTNTEAFF
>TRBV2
CASSGAASGYTF
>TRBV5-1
CASSFGRTGELFF
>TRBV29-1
CSVPMGETQYF
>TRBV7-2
CANSLGVGEYEKLFF
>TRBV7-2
CASSYLPQREAFF
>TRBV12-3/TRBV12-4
CASSLGLAGTQFF
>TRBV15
CATSRAGTREPQHF